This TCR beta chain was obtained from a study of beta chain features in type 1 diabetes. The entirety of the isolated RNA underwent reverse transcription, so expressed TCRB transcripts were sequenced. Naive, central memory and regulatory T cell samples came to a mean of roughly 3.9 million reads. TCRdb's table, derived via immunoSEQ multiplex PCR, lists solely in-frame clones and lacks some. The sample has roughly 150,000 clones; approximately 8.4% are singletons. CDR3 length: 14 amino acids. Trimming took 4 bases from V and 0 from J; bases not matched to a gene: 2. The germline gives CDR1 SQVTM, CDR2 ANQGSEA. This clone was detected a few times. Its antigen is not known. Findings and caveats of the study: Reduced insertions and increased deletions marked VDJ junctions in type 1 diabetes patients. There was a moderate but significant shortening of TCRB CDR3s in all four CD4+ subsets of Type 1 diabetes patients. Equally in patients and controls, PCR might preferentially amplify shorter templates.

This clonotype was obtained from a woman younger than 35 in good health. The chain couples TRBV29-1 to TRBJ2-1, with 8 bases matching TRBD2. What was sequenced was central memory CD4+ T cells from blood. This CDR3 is CSVGREASYNEQFF. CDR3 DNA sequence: TGCAGCGTTGGGCGGGAGGCCTCCTACAATGAGCAGTTCTTC.